These T cell receptor beta chains were read from a single sample in a study of CD8 T cells in ankylosing spondylitis. TCRdb re-called the 5' RACE reads through MiXCR, storing one row per CDR3 protein. The sample carries about 420,000 distinct CDR3 sequences, about 20% recorded once. What was sequenced was blood, either unsorted or a sorted T cell fraction (not recorded which). These receptors originate from a male donor with ankylosing spondylitis. The CDR3 runs from the conserved cysteine through the conserved F or W. The order of the fields is D gene, V gene, clone size, J gene, CDR3 DNA, CDR3 protein. The D gene is left open where the match is weak. Size is stated for part of the rows, as once, few or many counts, or as a class when the clone is expanded.

>.|TRBV10-3|many|TRBJ2-2
TGTGCCATCTCCACTGCGAACACCGGGGAGCTGTTTTTT
CAISTANTGELFF
>TRBD2|TRBV6-5|.|TRBJ2-7
TGTGCCACCACTTCAACCTTTAGAGGGCTAGCGGGACCCGGCGAGCAGTACTTC
CATTSTFRGLAGPGEQYF
>.|TRBV29-1|.|TRBJ2-7
TGCAGCGTCCGATTGGGGGGGCTCTACGAGCAGTACTTC
CSVRLGGLYEQYF
>.|TRBV28|few|TRBJ2-7
TGTGCCAGCAGGGAACAGGGAATCGAGCAGTACTTC
CASREQGIEQYF
>.|TRBV4-1|few|TRBJ2-3
TGCGCCAGCAGCCGAGAAACACCCGCAGATACGCAGTATTTT
CASSRETPADTQYF
>.|TRBV24-1|.|TRBJ2-3
TGTGCCACCAGTGACTCAGCCGTTTTCCCAGATACGCAGTATTTT
CATSDSAVFPDTQYF
>.|TRBV10-3|.|TRBJ2-5
TGTGCCATCAGGAGTAGGCAAGAGACCCAGTACTTC
CAIRSRQETQYF
>.|TRBV24-1|few|TRBJ2-1
TGTGCCACCAGTGATACGGCCCGGGCAGCTCAGTTCTTC
CATSDTARAAQFF
>.|TRBV29-1|.|TRBJ2-1
TGCAGCGTTGATACGAGCGGTGAGCAGTTCTTC
CSVDTSGEQFF
>TRBD1|TRBV7-3|.|TRBJ2-7
TGTGCCAGCAGCCCTACGGGACAGTCCTACGAGCAGTACTTC
CASSPTGQSYEQYF
>TRBD2|TRBV29-1|many|TRBJ2-3
TGCAGCTGGAGACTAGCGGTCACAGATACGCAGTATTTT
CSWRLAVTDTQYF
>TRBD2|TRBV10-3|.|TRBJ2-3
TGTGCCATCAGTGAGACTCCCTCGGGAGCGGGAGGGCGTGGGGATACGCAGTATTTT
CAISETPSGAGGRGDTQYF
>TRBD2|TRBV7-9|few|TRBJ2-5
TGTGCCAGCAGCTCCAGGGGACTAGGCCTCCGAGAGACCCAGTACTTC
CASSSRGLGLRETQYF
>.|TRBV10-3|.|TRBJ1-2
TGTGCCATCAGCTTTACCGGACACAATAACTATGGCTACACCTTC
CAISFTGHNNYGYTF
>.|TRBV7-6|.|TRBJ1-2
TGTGCCAGCAGCTTAGATTCTGGGGGGTCGGATGGCTACACCTTC
CASSLDSGGSDGYTF
>.|TRBV10-3|few|TRBJ2-7
TGTGCCATCAGTGAGTCATCCAGGACAGCCTACGAGCAGTACTTC
CAISESSRTAYEQYF
>.|TRBV20-1|few|TRBJ2-1
TGCAGTGCAAGAGATGGGCTAGTTGCCTACAATGAGCAGTTCTTC
CSARDGLVAYNEQFF
>.|TRBV28|few|TRBJ1-2
TGTGCCAGCAGAACAGTGTTCTACGATGGCTACACCTTC
CASRTVFYDGYTF
>.|TRBV27|.|TRBJ1-5
TGTGCCAGCAGTTCGAGCAGGGCCAATCAGCCCCAGCATTTT
CASSSSRANQPQHF
>.|TRBV20-1|.|TRBJ2-3
TGCAGTGCTCCGACGGCGGCAGATACGCAGTATTTT
CSAPTAADTQYF
>.|TRBV2|.|TRBJ2-7
TGTGCCAGCAGGCCCGGGACCTCCTACGAGCAGTACTTC
CASRPGTSYEQYF
>.|TRBV28|.|TRBJ2-3
TGTGCCAGCAGTTTGGGTGGGTGGAGCACAGATACGCAGTATTTT
CASSLGGWSTDTQYF
>.|TRBV5-1|.|TRBJ1-1
TGCGCCAGCAGTCCTAGGGGGGCCACTGAAGCTTTCTTT
CASSPRGATEAFF
>TRBD2|TRBV20-1|few|TRBJ2-7
TGCAGTGCCCCGGCGGGGGTATCCTACGAGCAGTACTTC
CSAPAGVSYEQYF
>TRBD1|TRBV29-1|many|TRBJ1-1
TGCAGCACTTTGAAGGCAGGGGGCACGGTAGGCACTGAAGCTTTCTTT
CSTLKAGGTVGTEAFF
>.|TRBV4-2|.|TRBJ2-7
TGTGCCAGCAGCCAAGATATGGCACACGAGCAGTACTTC
CASSQDMAHEQYF
>.|TRBV18|.|TRBJ2-3
TGTGCCAGCTCACCACGCGGAGATACGCAGTATTTT
CASSPRGDTQYF
>.|TRBV3-1|few|TRBJ1-1
TGTGCCAGCAGCCAAGTGCCCGAGGCTGAAGCTTTCTTT
CASSQVPEAEAFF
>TRBD2|TRBV28|.|TRBJ2-1
TGTGCCAGCGAGGGACTAGCGGGTCTCAATGAGCAGTTCTTC
CASEGLAGLNEQFF